The present T cell receptor beta chain was sequenced within a study of shared clonotypes between healthy human individuals. On the study more broadly: Those who served as donors were a couple of women and three men between the ages of 18 and 49. The plates for each donor numbered three CD4 naive, three CD4 memory, two CD8 naive and one CD8 memory. Study-wide points: The study found about 4.6% of naive CD4 clonotypes shared across a few donors. Generation probabilities of non-shared clonotypes were lower (relative to those shared by all four donors).

The repertoire was sequenced with immunoSEQ multiplex PCR; TCRdb's copy has only in-frame clones and lacks some. The profile covers 600,000 to 700,000 clones, with around four fifths appearing a single time and 1.5% to 2% taken by the ten largest. Worth noting for this clone: As yet, its antigen is unknown.

In germline, CDR1 is SGHRS, CDR2 YFSETQ. The CDR3 totals 17 residues. Trimming pared 0 bases from V and 2 bases from J, leaving 17 bases between. The chain employs TRBV5-1 and TRBJ1-1; D gene ambiguous. Sequencing was carried out using memory CD4+ T cells sorted from blood. As for subset: CD45RA-negative fraction. This clonotype was obtained from a woman in her twenties or thirties in good health. CDR3 protein: CASSLAPGDSFNTEAFF. The CDR3 DNA sequence: TGCGCCAGCAGCTTGGCCCCGGGTGATTCCTTTAACACTGAAGCTTTCTTT.